This TCR beta chain was sequenced in a study of control samples from healthy donors and cancer patients. Germline V gene lookup returns CDR1 LNHDA and CDR2 SQIVND (reference sequence). V was trimmed by 5 bases and J by 8 bases, leaving 18 bases between them. The CDR3 contains 15 residues. Sequencing was performed with immunoSEQ multiplex PCR; in TCRdb, only in-frame clones are kept and a portion is missing. The sample shows some 190,000 clones, 91% of them seen only once. The receptor was isolated from a man aged 30-40 years in good health. Sequenced input: blood. This chain joins TRBV19 and TRBJ2-2, with D unclear. Written as DNA, the CDR3 is TGTGCCAGTAGTCCCCCCCGCGGCTTGGCAGGGGAGCTGTTTTTT. It encodes CASSPPRGLAGELFF.